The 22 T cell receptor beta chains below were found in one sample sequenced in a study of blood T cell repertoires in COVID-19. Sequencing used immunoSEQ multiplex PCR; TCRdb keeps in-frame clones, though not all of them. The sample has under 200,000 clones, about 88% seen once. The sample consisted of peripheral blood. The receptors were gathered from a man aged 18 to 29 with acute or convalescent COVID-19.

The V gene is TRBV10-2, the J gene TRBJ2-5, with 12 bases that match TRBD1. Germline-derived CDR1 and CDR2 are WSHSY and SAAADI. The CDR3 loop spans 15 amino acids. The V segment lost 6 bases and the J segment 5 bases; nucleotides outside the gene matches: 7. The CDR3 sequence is CASRPGQGAMETQYF. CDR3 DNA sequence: TGCGCCAGCAGACCGGGACAGGGGGCCATGGAGACCCAGTACTTC.

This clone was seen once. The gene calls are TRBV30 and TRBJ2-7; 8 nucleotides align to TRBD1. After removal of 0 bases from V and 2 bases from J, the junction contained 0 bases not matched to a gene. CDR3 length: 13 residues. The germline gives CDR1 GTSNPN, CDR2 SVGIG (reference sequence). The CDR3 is CAWSVGQAYEQYF. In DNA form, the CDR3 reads TGTGCCTGGAGTGTGGGACAGGCCTACGAGCAGTACTTC.

The CDR3 loop reads CASSATGSPTYGYTF. The CDR3 coding sequence is TGCGCCAGCAGCGCTACAGGGTCCCCCACTTATGGCTACACCTTC. V and J are TRBV5-1 and TRBJ1-2, with a possible D match to TRBD1 (6 bases). V was shortened by 4 bases and J by 5 bases, with 18 bases between the two germline ends. Germline assignment: CDR1 SGHRS and CDR2 YFSETQ. The CDR3 covers 15 residues.

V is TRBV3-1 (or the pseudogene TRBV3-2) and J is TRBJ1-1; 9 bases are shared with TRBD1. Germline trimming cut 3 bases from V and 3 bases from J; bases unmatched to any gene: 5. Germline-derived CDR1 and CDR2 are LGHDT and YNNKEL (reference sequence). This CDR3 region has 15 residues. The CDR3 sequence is CASSQGQGTYTEAFF. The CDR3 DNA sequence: TGTGCCAGCAGCCAGGGACAGGGAACGTACACTGAAGCTTTCTTT.

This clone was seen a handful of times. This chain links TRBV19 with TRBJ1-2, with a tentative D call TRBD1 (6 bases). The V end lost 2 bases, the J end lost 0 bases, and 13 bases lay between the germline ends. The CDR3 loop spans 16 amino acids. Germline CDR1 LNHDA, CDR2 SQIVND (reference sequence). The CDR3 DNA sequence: TGTGCCAGTAGTATACGACAGGCATTTACTAACTATGGCTACACCTTC. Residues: CASSIRQAFTNYGYTF.

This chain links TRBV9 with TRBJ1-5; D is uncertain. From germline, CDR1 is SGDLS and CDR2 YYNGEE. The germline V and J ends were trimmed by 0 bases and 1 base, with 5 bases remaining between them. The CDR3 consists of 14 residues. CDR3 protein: CASSVAGSNQPQHF. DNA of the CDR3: TGTGCCAGCAGCGTAGCAGGCAGCAATCAGCCCCAGCATTTT.

CDR3 nucleotides: TGTGCCAGCAGTGAAGGACAGGGCGAACTCTACAATGAGCAGTTCTTC. Encoded protein: CASSEGQGELYNEQFF. This chain links TRBV2 with TRBJ2-1, with 7 bases lining up with TRBD1. J gave up 3 bases and V 1 base, and 6 bases lay outside the gene matches. CDR1 is SNHLY and CDR2 is FYNNEI in the germline V gene. This CDR3 spans 16 amino acids.

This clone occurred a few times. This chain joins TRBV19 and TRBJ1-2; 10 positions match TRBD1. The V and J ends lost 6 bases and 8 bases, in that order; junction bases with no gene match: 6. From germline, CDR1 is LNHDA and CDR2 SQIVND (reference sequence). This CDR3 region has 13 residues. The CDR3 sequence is CASRLDRGLGYTF. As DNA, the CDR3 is TGTGCCAGTAGACTCGACAGGGGGCTGGGCTACACCTTC.

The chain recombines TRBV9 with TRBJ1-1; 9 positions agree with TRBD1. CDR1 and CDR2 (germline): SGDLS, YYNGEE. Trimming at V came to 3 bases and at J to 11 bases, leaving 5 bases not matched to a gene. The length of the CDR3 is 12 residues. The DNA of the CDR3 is TGTGCCAGCAGCGCCCTACAGGGGGCGGCTTTCTTT. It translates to CASSALQGAAFF. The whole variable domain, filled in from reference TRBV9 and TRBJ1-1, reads DSGVTQTPKHLITATGQRVTLRCSPRSGDLSVYWYQQSLDQGLQFLIQYYNGEERAKGNILERFSAQQFPDLHSELNLSSLELGDSALYFCASSALQGAAFFGQGTRLTVV.

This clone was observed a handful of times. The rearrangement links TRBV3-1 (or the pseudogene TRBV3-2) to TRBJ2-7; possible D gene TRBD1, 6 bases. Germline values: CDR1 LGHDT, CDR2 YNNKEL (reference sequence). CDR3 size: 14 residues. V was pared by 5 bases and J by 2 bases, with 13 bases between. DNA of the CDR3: TGTGCCAGCAGCTATTCCGGGACAACCTACGAGCAGTACTTC. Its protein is CASSYSGTTYEQYF.

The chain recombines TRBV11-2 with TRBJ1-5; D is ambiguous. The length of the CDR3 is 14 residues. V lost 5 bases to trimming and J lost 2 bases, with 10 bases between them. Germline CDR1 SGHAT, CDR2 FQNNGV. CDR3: CASSPPGGNQPQHF. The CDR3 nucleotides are TGTGCCAGCAGCCCGCCCGGTGGCAATCAGCCCCAGCATTTT.

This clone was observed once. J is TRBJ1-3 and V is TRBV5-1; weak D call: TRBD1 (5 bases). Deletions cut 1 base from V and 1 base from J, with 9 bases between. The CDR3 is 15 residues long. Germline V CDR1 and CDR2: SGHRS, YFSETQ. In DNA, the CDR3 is TGCGCCAGCAGCTTGCTGGGGCAGTCTGGAAACACCATATATTTT. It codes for CASSLLGQSGNTIYF.

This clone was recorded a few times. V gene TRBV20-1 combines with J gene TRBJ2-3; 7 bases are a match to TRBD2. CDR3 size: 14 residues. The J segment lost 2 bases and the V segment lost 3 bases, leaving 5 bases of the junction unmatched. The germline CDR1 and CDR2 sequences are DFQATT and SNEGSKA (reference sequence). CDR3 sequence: CSASRLAATDTQYF. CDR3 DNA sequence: TGCAGTGCTAGTCGGCTAGCGGCCACAGATACGCAGTATTTT.

CDR3 in DNA: TGTGCCAGCAGCTTGATGGGGACAGACACAGATACGCAGTATTTT. Its translation is CASSLMGTDTDTQYF. The V gene is TRBV5-6, the J gene TRBJ2-3, with TRBD1 matching 7 bases. With 1 base clipped from V and 2 bases from J, the junction kept 4 bases outside the gene matches. CDR1 and CDR2 from the germline V gene are SGHDT and YYEEEE. The CDR3 has 15 residues.

CDR3 region: CASSPQQGASTEAFF. CDR3 nucleotide sequence: TGCGCCAGCAGCCCCCAACAGGGGGCGAGCACTGAAGCTTTCTTT. The chain joins TRBV5-1 to TRBJ1-1, with 9 bases identical to TRBD1. This CDR3 comprises 15 residues. Germline V CDR1 and CDR2: SGHRS, YFSETQ. J was trimmed by 4 bases and V by 4 bases; bases with no gene match: 8.

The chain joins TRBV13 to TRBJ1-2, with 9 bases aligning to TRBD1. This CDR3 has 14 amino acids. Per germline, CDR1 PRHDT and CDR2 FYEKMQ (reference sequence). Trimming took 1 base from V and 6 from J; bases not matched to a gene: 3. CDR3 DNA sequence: TGTGCCAGCAGCTTAGATACAGGGGGCAATGGCTACACCTTC. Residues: CASSLDTGGNGYTF.

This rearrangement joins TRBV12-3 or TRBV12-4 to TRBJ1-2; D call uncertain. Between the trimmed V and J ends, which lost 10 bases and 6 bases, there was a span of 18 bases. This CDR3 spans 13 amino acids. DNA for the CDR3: TGTGCCACCCACTATGAGGGAGGGCATGGCTACACCTTC. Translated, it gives CATHYEGGHGYTF.

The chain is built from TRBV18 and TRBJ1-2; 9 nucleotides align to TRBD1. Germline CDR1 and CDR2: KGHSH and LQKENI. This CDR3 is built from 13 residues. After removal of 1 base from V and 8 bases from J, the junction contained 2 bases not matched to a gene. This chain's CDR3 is CASSPRDRDGYTF. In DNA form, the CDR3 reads TGTGCCAGCTCACCACGGGACAGGGACGGCTACACCTTC.

CDR3: CASSSQPGQGATDNQPQHF. As DNA, the CDR3 is TGCGCCAGCAGCTCGCAACCGGGACAGGGGGCGACGGACAATCAGCCCCAGCATTTT. J is TRBJ1-5 and V is TRBV5-1, with 12 bases lining up with TRBD1. The ends lost 3 bases at V and 3 bases at J; junction bases unmatched: 13. This CDR3 comprises 19 residues. In germline, CDR1 is SGHRS, CDR2 YFSETQ.

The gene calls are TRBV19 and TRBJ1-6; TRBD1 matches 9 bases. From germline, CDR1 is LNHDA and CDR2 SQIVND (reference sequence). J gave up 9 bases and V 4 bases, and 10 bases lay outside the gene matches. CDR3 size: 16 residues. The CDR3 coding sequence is TGTGCCAGTAGTAGCCGAGGACAGGGGAAAGGTTCACCCCTCCACTTT. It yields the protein CASSSRGQGKGSPLHF.

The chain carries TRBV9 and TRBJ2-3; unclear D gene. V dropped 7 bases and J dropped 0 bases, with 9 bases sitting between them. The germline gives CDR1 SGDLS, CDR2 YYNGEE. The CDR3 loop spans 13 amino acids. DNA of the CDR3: TGTGCCAGCGAGGATAGCAGCACAGATACGCAGTATTTT. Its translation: CASEDSSTDTQYF.

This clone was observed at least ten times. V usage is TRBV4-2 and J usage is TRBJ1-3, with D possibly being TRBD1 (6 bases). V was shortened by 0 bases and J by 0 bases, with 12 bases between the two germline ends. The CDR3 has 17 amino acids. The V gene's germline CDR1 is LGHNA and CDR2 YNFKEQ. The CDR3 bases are TGTGCCAGCAGCCAAGATCGGGGGGCATCCTCTGGAAACACCATATATTTT. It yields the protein CASSQDRGASSGNTIYF.